This TCR beta chain came from a study of identical twins. MiXCR was run by TCRdb on the 5' RACE reads, yielding one entry per CDR3 protein. The table shows 1.5 million or so distinct CDR3 sequences, with under 35% occurring only once. This CDR3 region has 18 residues. CDR1 is MNHNS, CDR2 SASEGT, per germline. The V segment lost 5 bases and the J segment 1 base; nucleotides outside the gene matches: 12. This clonotype was obtained from a newborn girl in good health. The material sequenced was cord blood. The gene calls are TRBV6-1 and TRBJ2-3; 10 nucleotides agree with TRBD2. The DNA of the CDR3 is TGTGCCAGCAGTCCTACTAGCGGGACCCTTTGGGGCACAGATACGCAGTATTTT. Its protein is CASSPTSGTLWGTDTQYF.